This T cell receptor beta chain was recorded in a study of long-term antiretroviral therapy in people with HIV. This CDR3 comprises 11 residues. CDR1 and CDR2 from the germline V gene are MNHEY and SVGAGI. V was clipped by 8 bases and J by 6 bases, with 10 bases between them. Survey-level immunoSEQ v3.0 assays were run. Per-sample sequencing targets were roughly 40,000-50,000 T-cell genomes. Only in-frame clones appear in the TCRdb table, and some are missing; sequencing was by immunoSEQ multiplex PCR. This sample has roughly 27,000 clones, with less than 85% found just once. For each donor, at least one pre-ART and at least two post-ART PBMC samples were available.

This TCR derives from a man aged 35 to 55 with HIV. The V call is TRBV6-5, the J call TRBJ1-2; no firm D call. This sample comprised unsorted PBMCs, obtained 2.3 years after starting antiretroviral therapy. The CDR3 nucleotides are TGTGCCAGCCAACCCTCTAATGGCTACACCTTC. Its protein product is CASQPSNGYTF.